One sample yielded the 21 T cell receptor beta chains listed below, sequenced in a study of T cell responses to AZD1222 COVID-19 vaccine. Profiling relied on immunoSEQ multiplex PCR, and the TCRdb table lists in-frame clones only, not all of them. The sample yields around 120,000 clones, approximately 90% seen once. The source material was peripheral blood, sampled on day 0 of AZD1222 vaccination. These TCRs come from an adult in good health.

This chain uses TRBV5-1 with TRBJ1-4; D is possibly TRBD1 (5 bases). Looked up from germline, CDR1 is SGHRS and CDR2 is YFSETQ. This CDR3 has 16 amino acids. The V gene lost 2 bases and the J gene lost 0 bases, with 11 bases spanning the gap. The DNA for the CDR3 is TGCGCCAGCAGCTTACCCGGGACGGCAACTAATGAAAAACTGTTTTTT. Translated: CASSLPGTATNEKLFF.

J is TRBJ2-5 and V is TRBV5-1, with 9 bases matching TRBD1. CDR1 is SGHRS and CDR2 is YFSETQ in the germline V gene. There are 14 residues in the CDR3. The ends lost 4 bases at V and 5 bases at J; junction bases unmatched: 6. The CDR3 here is CASSRGQGGETQYF. For the CDR3, the DNA is TGCGCCAGCAGCCGGGGACAGGGAGGGGAGACCCAGTACTTC. Full variable domain (remainder filled in from reference TRBV5-1 and TRBJ2-5): KAGVTQTPRYLIKTRGQQVTLSCSPISGHRSVSWYQQTPGQGLQFLFEYFSETQRNKGNFPGRFSGRQFSNSRSEMNVSTLELGDSALYLCASSRGQGGETQYFGPGTRLLVL.

The chain combines TRBV3-1 (or the pseudogene TRBV3-2) with TRBJ1-3; D gene ambiguous. CDR3 length equals 14 residues. V was cut by 3 bases and J by 4 bases, with 10 bases left in between. From germline, CDR1 is LGHDT and CDR2 YNNKEL (reference sequence). The CDR3 here is CASSQRAAGNTIYF. The CDR3 region has the DNA TGTGCCAGCAGCCAGAGGGCTGCCGGAAACACCATATATTTT.

The J gene is TRBJ2-7, the V gene TRBV19; TRBD1 matches 8 bases. CDR3 length: 12 residues. The V segment lost 10 bases and the J segment 5 bases; nucleotides outside the gene matches: 7. The V gene's germline CDR1 is LNHDA and CDR2 SQIVND (reference sequence). As DNA, the CDR3 is TGTGCCACAGGACAGGGACCGAACGAGCAGTACTTC. Protein sequence: CATGQGPNEQYF.

The chain combines TRBV3-1 (or the pseudogene TRBV3-2) with TRBJ2-7; D is uncertain. Germline lookup yields CDR1 LGHDT and CDR2 YNNKEL (reference sequence). The CDR3 runs 13 residues. Trimming removed 1 base at V and 6 bases at J, with 10 bases between. The CDR3 sequence: CASSQGERLEQYF. The CDR3 DNA reads TGTGCCAGCAGCCAAGGCGAGCGTCTCGAGCAGTACTTC.

This chain uses TRBV28 with TRBJ1-2; unclear D gene. The CDR3 runs 12 residues. Germline loops: CDR1 MDHEN, CDR2 SYDVKM. With 3 bases removed from V and 4 bases from J, the gap between germline ends came to 6 bases. The DNA of the CDR3 is TGTGCCAGCAGTTTGGATCCCTATGGCTACACCTTC. Protein: CASSLDPYGYTF.

This clone was observed a single time. CDR3 sequence (DNA): TGTGCCAGCAGCGTAGTTTCAGTCTCTAACTATGGCTACACCTTC. This codes for CASSVVSVSNYGYTF. The gene calls are TRBV9 and TRBJ1-2, with unresolved D. The V end was cut by 0 bases, the J end by 0 bases, with 9 bases between. The CDR3 consists of 15 residues. The germline V gene has CDR1 SGDLS and CDR2 YYNGEE.

CDR3 sequence: CASSSPGTGFIHEQYF. DNA for the CDR3: TGTGCCAGCAGCTCGCCAGGGACAGGGTTTATCCACGAGCAGTACTTC. The chain has TRBV5-6 and TRBJ2-7, with TRBD1 identical over 9 bases. This CDR3 has 16 residues. Germline CDR1 and CDR2: SGHDT and YYEEEE. The trim removed 3 bases at V and 5 bases at J, leaving 12 bases unmatched. Full variable domain (missing parts from reference TRBV5-6 and TRBJ2-7): DAGVTQSPTHLIKTRGQQVTLRCSPKSGHDTVSWYQQALGQGPQFIFQYYEEEERQRGNFPDRFSGHQFPNYSSELNVNALLLGDSALYLCASSSPGTGFIHEQYFGPGTRLTVT.

Turning to this clone: An end of the junction does not agree with germline; a read error may underlie this. The V and J genes are TRBV7-7 and TRBJ2-3, with 13 bases identical to TRBD2. The CDR3 has 16 amino acids. Germline loops: CDR1 SSHAT, CDR2 FNYEAQ (reference sequence). CDR3 in amino acids: CASSSGLAGAEDTQYF. As DNA, the CDR3 is TGTGCTAGCAGCTCAGGACTAGCGGGGGCCGAAGATACGCAGTATTTT.

This clone was seen only once. The chain employs TRBV24-1 and TRBJ1-4; 8 positions agree with TRBD1. Germline V gene lookup returns CDR1 KGHDR and CDR2 SFDVKD. The CDR3 totals 17 residues. The V segment lost 7 bases and the J segment 0 bases; nucleotides outside the gene matches: 9. CDR3 sequence: CATSDRGRGATNEKLFF. CDR3 DNA: TGTGCCACCAGCGACAGGGGAAGAGGGGCAACTAATGAAAAACTGTTTTTT.

This chain uses TRBV10-3 with TRBJ1-1; 7 nucleotides agree with TRBD1. Germline V gene sequence: CDR1 ENHRY, CDR2 SYGVKD. The CDR3 has 14 residues. Trimming at V came to 4 bases and at J to 0 bases, leaving 2 bases not matched to a gene. CDR3 sequence: CAISAGQVNTEAFF. CDR3 bases: TGTGCCATCAGTGCAGGACAGGTGAACACTGAAGCTTTCTTT.

The chain is built from TRBV28 and TRBJ2-7; 9 bases are a match to TRBD2. V dropped 6 bases and J dropped 5; count of bases not matched to a gene: 11. The germline CDR1 and CDR2 sequences are MDHEN and SYDVKM. The CDR3 sequence is 15 residues long. The CDR3 protein is CASRLRTSGRDEQYF. The CDR3 DNA follows: TGTGCCAGCAGACTGCGTACTAGCGGGCGGGACGAGCAGTACTTC.

The chain is built from TRBV5-6 and TRBJ1-1; D gene ambiguous. Trimming removed 5 bases from V and 1 base from J, with 15 bases in between. The CDR3 spans 15 residues. CDR1 is SGHDT, CDR2 YYEEEE, per germline. CDR3 coding DNA: TGTGCCAGCAGATCCCTCAGATGGGGGAACACTGAAGCTTTCTTT. Translated: CASRSLRWGNTEAFF.

To note about this clone: An end of the junction differs from the germline gene, which may be a read error. The V and J genes are TRBV11-2 and TRBJ2-4, with a tentative D call TRBD2 (7 bases). This CDR3 contains 13 residues. CDR1 and CDR2 (germline): SGHAT, FQNNGV. CDR3 nucleotides: TGTGCCAGCAGCCAATCCGTTGGCGGGGGACAACACTTC. This gives the protein CASSQSVGGGQHF. Complete variable domain (other parts from reference TRBV11-2 and TRBJ2-4): EAGVAQSPRYKIIEKRQSVAFWCNPISGHATLYWYQQILGQGPKLLIQFQNNGVVDDSQLPKDRFSAERLKGVDSTLKIQPAKLEDSAVYLCASSQSVGGGQHFGAGTRLSVL.

The chain uses TRBV6-1 and TRBJ1-1; D may be TRBD1 (6 bases). There are 13 residues in the CDR3. Germline assignment: CDR1 MNHNS and CDR2 SASEGT. Trimming took 3 bases from V and 1 from J, leaving 6 bases between them. The CDR3 DNA follows: TGTGCCAGCAGTGACAGGGGGAACACTGAAGCTTTCTTT. Residues: CASSDRGNTEAFF.

This clone was observed once. The chain recombines TRBV6-4 with TRBJ2-3; D perhaps matches TRBD1 (6 bases). Germline assignment: CDR1 MRHNA and CDR2 SNTAGT. Trimming stripped 4 bases from V and 4 bases from J, with 15 bases between. The CDR3 runs to 15 residues. The CDR3 here is CASSGRAGESDTQYF. The CDR3 bases are TGTGCCAGCAGTGGCCGCGCAGGGGAGTCAGATACGCAGTATTTT.

This chain connects TRBV19 to TRBJ1-2, with 8 bases fitting TRBD1. The CDR3 length is 14 residues. The junction had 9 bases not matched to a gene; V was cut back by 7 bases and J by 5 bases. The V gene's germline CDR1 is LNHDA and CDR2 SQIVND (reference sequence). CDR3 in DNA: TGTGCCAGTAAACCTGGACAGGGCGGTTATGGCTACACCTTC. Protein sequence: CASKPGQGGYGYTF.

The CDR3 region is CASSWGVSNQPQHF. The CDR3 coding sequence is TGTGCCAGCAGCTGGGGAGTTAGCAATCAGCCCCAGCATTTT. This chain links TRBV2 with TRBJ1-5; D is undetermined. The germline V and J ends were trimmed by 6 bases and 0 bases, with 9 bases remaining between them. CDR3 length: 14 residues. Germline values: CDR1 SNHLY, CDR2 FYNNEI.

CDR3 in amino acids: CASSPSGQGVFGSPLHF. CDR3 DNA sequence: TGCGCCAGCAGCCCATCGGGACAGGGGGTGTTCGGATCACCCCTCCACTTT. V usage is TRBV5-1 and J usage is TRBJ1-6; 11 nucleotides match TRBD1. The V and J ends lost 4 bases and 10 bases, in that order; junction bases with no gene match: 13. The CDR3 is 17 residues long. CDR1 is SGHRS, CDR2 YFSETQ, per germline.

This clone was seen a single time. The rearrangement links TRBV29-1 to TRBJ2-3; 7 nucleotides agree with TRBD2. Germline lookup yields CDR1 SQVTM and CDR2 ANQGSEA. V was pared by 3 bases and J by 2 bases, with 5 bases of the junction left unmatched. The CDR3 consists of 14 residues. CDR3 sequence reads: CSVESSGHTDTQYF. The CDR3, as DNA: TGCAGCGTTGAGTCTAGCGGTCACACAGATACGCAGTATTTT.

In the case of this clone: One end of the junction does not line up with germline, which may come from a read error. This chain connects TRBV2 to TRBJ2-3, with D possibly being TRBD1 (5 bases). Per the germline V gene, CDR1 is SNHLY and CDR2 is FYNNEI. This CDR3 has 14 residues. The CDR3 here is CASSELQVTHTQYF. DNA of the CDR3: TGTGCCAGCAGTGAGCTACAGGTCACACATACGCAGTATTTT.